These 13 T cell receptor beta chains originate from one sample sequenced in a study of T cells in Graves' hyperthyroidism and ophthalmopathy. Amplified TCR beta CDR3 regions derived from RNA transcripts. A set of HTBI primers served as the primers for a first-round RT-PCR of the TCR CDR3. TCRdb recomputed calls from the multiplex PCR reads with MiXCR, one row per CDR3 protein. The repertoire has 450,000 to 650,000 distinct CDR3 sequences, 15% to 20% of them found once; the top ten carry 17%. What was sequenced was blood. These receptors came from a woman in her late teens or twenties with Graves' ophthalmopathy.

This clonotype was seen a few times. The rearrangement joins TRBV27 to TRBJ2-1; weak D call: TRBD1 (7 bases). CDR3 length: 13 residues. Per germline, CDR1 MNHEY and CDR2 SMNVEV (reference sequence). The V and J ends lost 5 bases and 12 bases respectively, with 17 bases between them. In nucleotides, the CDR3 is TGTGCCAGCAGTCCAGGGGGGCCCTCGAGGCAGTTCTTC. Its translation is CASSPGGPSRQFF.

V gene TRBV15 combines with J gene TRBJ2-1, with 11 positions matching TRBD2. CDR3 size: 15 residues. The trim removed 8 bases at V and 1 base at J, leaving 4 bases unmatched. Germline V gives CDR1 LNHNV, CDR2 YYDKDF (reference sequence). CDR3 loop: CATLAGGGSYNEQFF. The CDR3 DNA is TGTGCCACCCTAGCGGGGGGAGGATCCTACAATGAGCAGTTCTTC. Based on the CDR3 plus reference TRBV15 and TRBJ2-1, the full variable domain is DAMVIQNPRYQVTQFGKPVTLSCSQTLNHNVMYWYQQKSSQAPKLLFHYYDKDFNNEADTPDNFQSRRPNTSFCFLDIRSPGLGDTAMYLCATLAGGGSYNEQFFGPGTRLTVL.

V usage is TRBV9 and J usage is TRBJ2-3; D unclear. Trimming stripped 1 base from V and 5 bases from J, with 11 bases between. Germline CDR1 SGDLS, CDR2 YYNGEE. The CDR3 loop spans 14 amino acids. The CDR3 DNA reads TGTGCCAGCAGCGTAATAAACGTCAGAGATACGCAGTATTTT. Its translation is CASSVINVRDTQYF.

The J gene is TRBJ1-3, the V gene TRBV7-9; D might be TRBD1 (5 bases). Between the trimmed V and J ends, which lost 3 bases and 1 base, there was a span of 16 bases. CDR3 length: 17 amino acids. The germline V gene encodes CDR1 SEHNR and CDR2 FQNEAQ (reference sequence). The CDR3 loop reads CASSFVVYQGSGNTIYF. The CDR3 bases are TGTGCCAGCAGCTTTGTCGTTTACCAGGGTTCTGGAAACACCATATATTTT.

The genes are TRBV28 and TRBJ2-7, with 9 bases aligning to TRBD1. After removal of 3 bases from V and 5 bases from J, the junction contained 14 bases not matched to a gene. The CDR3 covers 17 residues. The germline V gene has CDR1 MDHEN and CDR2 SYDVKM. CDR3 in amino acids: CASSLIGWTGERNEQYF. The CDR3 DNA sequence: TGTGCCAGCAGTTTGATTGGGTGGACAGGGGAAAGGAACGAGCAGTACTTC.

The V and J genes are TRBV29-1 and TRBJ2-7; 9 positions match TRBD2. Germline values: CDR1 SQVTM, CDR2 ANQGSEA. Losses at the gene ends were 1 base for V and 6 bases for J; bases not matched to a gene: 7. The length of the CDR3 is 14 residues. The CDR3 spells CSVEGLADEIEQYF. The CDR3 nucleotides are TGCAGCGTTGAAGGACTAGCGGATGAAATCGAGCAGTACTTC.

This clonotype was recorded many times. Here the CDR3 reads CASSQGHRAHGYTF. The DNA of the CDR3 is TGTGCCAGCAGCCAAGGGCACAGGGCTCACGGCTACACCTTC. The chain couples TRBV3-1 to TRBJ1-2, with a tentative D call TRBD1 (6 bases). Germline V gene sequence: CDR1 LGHDT, CDR2 YNNKEL (reference sequence). There are 14 residues in the CDR3. Between the trimmed V and J ends, which lost 1 base and 8 bases, there was a span of 14 bases.

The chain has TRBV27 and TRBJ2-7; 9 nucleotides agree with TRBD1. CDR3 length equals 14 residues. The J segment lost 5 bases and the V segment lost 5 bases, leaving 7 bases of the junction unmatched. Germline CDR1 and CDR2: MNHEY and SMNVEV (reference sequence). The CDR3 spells CASSRDRVFHEQYF. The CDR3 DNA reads TGTGCCAGCAGTCGGGACAGGGTCTTCCACGAGCAGTACTTC.

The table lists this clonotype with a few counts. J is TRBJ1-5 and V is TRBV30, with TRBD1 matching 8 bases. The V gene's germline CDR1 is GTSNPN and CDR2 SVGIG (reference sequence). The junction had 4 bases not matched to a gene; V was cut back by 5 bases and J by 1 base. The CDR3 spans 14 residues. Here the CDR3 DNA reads TGTGCCTGGTCTCAGGGGGCAAGCAATCAGCCCCAGCATTTT. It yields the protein CAWSQGASNQPQHF.

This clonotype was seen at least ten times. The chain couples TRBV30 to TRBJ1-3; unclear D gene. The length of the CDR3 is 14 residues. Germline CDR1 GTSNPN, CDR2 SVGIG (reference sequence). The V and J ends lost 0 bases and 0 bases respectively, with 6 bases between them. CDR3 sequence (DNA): TGTGCCTGGAGTGTACGCAGCTCTGGAAACACCATATATTTT. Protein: CAWSVRSSGNTIYF.

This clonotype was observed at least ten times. The CDR3 DNA is TGTGCCAGCAGTTTCCCGGGGACCTACGAGCAGTACTTC. Amino acid sequence: CASSFPGTYEQYF. This sequence joins TRBV28 and TRBJ2-7, with D perhaps matching TRBD2 (5 bases). The CDR3 totals 13 residues. CDR1 and CDR2 from the germline V gene are MDHEN and SYDVKM. V was trimmed by 3 bases and J by 2 bases, leaving 8 bases between them.

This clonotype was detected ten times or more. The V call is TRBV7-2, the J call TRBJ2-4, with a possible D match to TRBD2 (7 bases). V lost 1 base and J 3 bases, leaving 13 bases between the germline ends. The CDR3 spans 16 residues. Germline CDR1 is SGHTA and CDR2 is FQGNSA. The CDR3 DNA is TGTGCCAGCAGCTTAGAGGCTAGGGGGGGCAAAAACATTCAGTACTTC. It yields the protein CASSLEARGGKNIQYF.

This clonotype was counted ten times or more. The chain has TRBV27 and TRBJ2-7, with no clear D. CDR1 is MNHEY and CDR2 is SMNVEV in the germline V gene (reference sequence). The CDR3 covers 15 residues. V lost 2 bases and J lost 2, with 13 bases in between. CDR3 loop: CASSLEGVPTYEQYF. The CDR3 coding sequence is TGTGCCAGCAGTTTAGAAGGCGTCCCTACCTACGAGCAGTACTTC.